Listed below are T cell receptor beta chains from one sample, sequenced in a study of cytomegalovirus exposure and HLA in healthy donors. Generated by immunoSEQ multiplex PCR, the TCRdb table keeps only in-frame clones and is missing some. Among around 130,000 clones listed, about 79% were seen once. Sequencing used PBMCs. All receptors come from a man between 18 and 35 years old in good health and CMV-seronegative. The CDR3 runs from the conserved cysteine through the conserved F or W.

len	v_gene	CDR3aa
15	TRBV6-5	CASSWPGQGITEAFF
13	TRBV7-3	CASSLGGDTEAFF
12	TRBV28	CASSSAPGAAFF
14	TRBV7-9	CASSLSGNADTQYF
16	TRBV21-1	CASSPHDRSMNTEAFF
13	TRBV30	CAYKDRVASPLHF
15	TRBV29-1	CSVLLAGGDYNEQFF
18	TRBV25-1	CASSVTGGPPPTNEKLFF
15	TRBV28	CASSSRGPNTGELFF
15	TRBV7-3	CASSATSGRAHEQFF
17	TRBV7-2	CASSPQGQVDLDYEQYF
17	TRBV7-6	CASSPHLYGELNTEAFF
15	TRBV4-3	CASSQEGDPYNEQFF
17	TRBV11-2	CASSQEPQGGSSYEQYF
15	TRBV7-2	CASSTGLAGGRTQYF
15	TRBV5-6	CAAGTGINMNTEAFF
17	TRBV27	CASSLSRARAGYYEQYF
16	TRBV7-2	CASSSAPGQGPYEQYF
16	TRBV9	CASSVQGVPSTDTQYF